This T cell receptor (beta chain) derives from a study of blood T cell repertoires in COVID-19. Study information: Acute and convalescent COVID-19 specimens originated in the United States, Italy and Spain.

CDR1 is SEHNR and CDR2 is FQNEAQ in the germline V gene (reference sequence). The CDR3 is 14 residues long. Trimming took 11 bases from V and 6 from J; bases not matched to a gene: 15. Authors' processing steps: Estimation of nucleated cell counts relied on the amplification of reference gene primers. Some clones are missing from TCRdb's copy, which holds only in-frame ones; the method was immunoSEQ multiplex PCR. That table furnishes V, J and clone size, whereas the DNA furnished D and trimming. The top ten clones hold approximately 4% of a sample with 300,000 or so clones, about 87% of them seen once.

This TCR was recovered from a woman in her thirties or forties with acute or convalescent COVID-19. What was sequenced was peripheral blood. The chain employs TRBV7-9 and TRBJ1-2; TRBD1 matches 7 bases. In DNA form, the CDR3 reads TGTGCCGTCAGGGGAGGCCAGGGGGGCCATGGCTACACCTTC. Its protein is CAVRGGQGGHGYTF. Full variable domain (remainder filled in from reference TRBV7-9 and TRBJ1-2): DTGVSQNPRHKITKRGQNVTFRCDPISEHNRLYWYRQTLGQGPEFLTYFQNEAQLEKSRLLSDRFSAERPKGSFSTLEIQRTEQGDSAMYLCAVRGGQGGHGYTFGSGTRLTVV.